The 21 T cell receptor beta chains given below trace back to one sample, sequenced in a study of T cell repertoires in cytomegalovirus infection. TCRdb re-derived calls from the reads in MiXCR, one entry per CDR3 protein. The table has roughly 990,000 distinct CDR3 sequences, approximately 32% seen once; the top ten hold around an eighth. The antigens for these receptors are not known. Sequencing used cultured CD8+ T cells from PBMCs, obtained from culture after CMV antigen stimulation. These receptors were obtained from a human donor in good health (CMV status not recorded). Some clones in this sample may be carry-over from other donors' samples.

In its sample, this clonotype was seen many times. The chain employs TRBV7-6 and TRBJ1-1; 7 nucleotides line up with TRBD1. V shed 2 bases, J shed 4 bases, and the junction held 4 bases outside the gene matches. This CDR3 region has 14 residues. CDR1 and CDR2 from the germline V gene are SGHVS and FNYEAQ. The CDR3 nucleotides are TGTGCCAGCAGCTTAAAGGCAGGGGGCACTGAAGCTTTCTTT. Translated: CASSLKAGGTEAFF.

The chain has TRBV10-3 and TRBJ2-7, with 10 bases lining up with TRBD2. CDR3 length: 16 amino acids. Germline CDR1 reads ENHRY; CDR2 reads SYGVKD. The V segment lost 4 bases and the J segment 3 bases; nucleotides outside the gene matches: 9. The CDR3 DNA reads as TGTGCCATCAGTGTATCCCTAGCGGGGGAGATCTACGAGCAGTACTTC. Translated, it gives CAISVSLAGEIYEQYF.

The chain has TRBV5-4 and TRBJ2-7, with D unclear. CDR3 length: 13 amino acids. Germline V gene data show CDR1 as SGHNT and CDR2 as YYREEE (reference sequence). The V end was cut by 4 bases, the J end by 3 bases, with 11 bases between. For the CDR3, the DNA is TGTGCCAGCAGCCCTCACGGAAGCTACGAGCAGTACGTC. The encoded protein is CASSPHGSYEQYV.

A few counts support this clonotype. The genes are TRBV7-8 and TRBJ1-2; a possible D gene is TRBD1 (5 bases). Germline lookup yields CDR1 SGHVS and CDR2 FQNEAQ. This CDR3 contains 16 residues. Between the trimmed V and J ends, which lost 5 bases and 2 bases, there was a span of 18 bases. CDR3: CASSQRGRADNYGYTF. The CDR3 DNA reads as TGTGCCAGCAGCCAGCGAGGCAGGGCGGACAACTATGGCTACACCTTC.

Concerning this clonotype itself: A junction boundary mismatches the germline segment, possibly from a read error. The J gene is TRBJ2-5, the V gene TRBV7-6; 11 positions match TRBD2. The germline V gene has CDR1 SGHVS and CDR2 FNYEAQ. This CDR3 region has 19 residues. For the CDR3, the DNA is TGTGCCAGCAGCTTCCACCGTTCGAAACTAGCGGGGGCCCAAGAGACCCAGTACTTT. Translated, it gives CASSFHRSKLAGAQETQYF.

The chain combines TRBV19 with TRBJ1-1; no definite D call. CDR1 and CDR2 (germline): LNHDA, SQIVND (reference sequence). The CDR3 length is 13 residues. Trimming removed 5 bases at V and 1 base at J, with 8 bases between. CDR3 amino acids: CASSYMENTEAFF. The CDR3 DNA reads as TGTGCCAGTAGTTACATGGAGAACACTGAAGCTTTCTTT.

This clonotype showed up just a few times. V usage is TRBV4-3 and J usage is TRBJ1-3; D gene ambiguous. The CDR3 loop spans 13 amino acids. Germline-derived CDR1 and CDR2 are LGHNA and YSLEER. Trimming removed 0 bases from V and 4 bases from J, with 4 bases in between. The DNA of the CDR3 is TGCGCCAGCAGCCAAGATGGGGGAAACACCATATATTTT. This gives the protein CASSQDGGNTIYF.

The rearrangement uses TRBV2 and TRBJ1-6; the D gene is possibly TRBD1 (5 bases). There are 15 residues in the CDR3. Germline CDR1 reads SNHLY; CDR2 reads FYNNEI. V gave up 7 bases and J gave up 2 bases, with 12 bases separating them. The DNA for the CDR3 is TGTGCCAGCACCCCCAGACAGCCCTATAATTCACCCCTCCACTTT. Translating gives CASTPRQPYNSPLHF.

This clonotype was detected a few times. This chain connects TRBV6-2 or TRBV6-3 to TRBJ1-6, with D possibly being TRBD1 (6 bases). V was cut by 7 bases and J by 0 bases, with 16 bases left in between. Germline loops: CDR1 MNHEY, CDR2 SVGEGT. The CDR3 spans 17 residues. Here the CDR3 DNA reads TGTGCCAGCACCTACCGGCAGGGGAGCTCCTATAATTCACCCCTCCACTTT. Residues: CASTYRQGSSYNSPLHF.

V and J are TRBV9 and TRBJ1-6; tentative D call: TRBD1 (5 bases). Germline lookup yields CDR1 SGDLS and CDR2 YYNGEE. V lost 1 base and J 9 bases, leaving 11 bases between the germline ends. This CDR3 contains 14 residues. This CDR3 reads CASSVKRRGSPLHF. The CDR3 DNA follows: TGTGCCAGCAGCGTAAAGAGGAGGGGTTCACCCCTCCACTTT.

The CDR3, as DNA: TGTGCCAGCAGCTTATACAGGGGTGAGCTGTTTTTT. This codes for CASSLYRGELFF. V is TRBV7-6 and J is TRBJ2-2; 7 positions match TRBD1. Germline-derived CDR1 and CDR2 are SGHVS and FNYEAQ. The CDR3 sequence is 12 residues long. J gave up 11 bases and V 2 bases, and 2 bases lay outside the gene matches.

The chain uses TRBV7-6 and TRBJ1-6; TRBD1 matches 7 bases. This CDR3 contains 15 residues. Germline V lookup: CDR1 SGHVS, CDR2 FNYEAQ. Unmatched junction bases numbered 8, after V lost 6 bases and J lost 6 bases. The CDR3 here is CASSRRQGVNSPLHF. CDR3 in DNA: TGTGCCAGCAGTCGCCGACAGGGAGTTAATTCACCCCTCCACTTT.

The chain uses TRBV7-9 and TRBJ2-1; D gene ambiguous. Germline V lookup: CDR1 SEHNR, CDR2 FQNEAQ (reference sequence). Trimming removed 1 base from V and 10 bases from J, with 8 bases in between. The CDR3 loop spans 12 amino acids. CDR3 region: CASSLGYPEQFF. The CDR3, as DNA: TGTGCCAGCAGCTTAGGGTACCCCGAGCAGTTCTTC.

The chain joins TRBV7-6 to TRBJ1-6; TRBD1 matches at 11 bases. J was trimmed by 6 bases and V by 5 bases; bases with no gene match: 3. The CDR3 length is 15 residues. Germline CDR1 reads SGHVS; CDR2 reads FNYEAQ. In nucleotides, the CDR3 is TGTGCCAGCAGCGCCGGACAGGGGGCTAATTCACCCCTCCACTTT. Translation gives CASSAGQGANSPLHF. The whole variable domain, filled in from reference TRBV7-6 and TRBJ1-6, reads GAGVSQSPRYKVTKRGQDVALRCDPISGHVSLYWYRQALGQGPEFLTYFNYEAQQDKSGLPNDRFSAERPEGSISTLTIQRTEQRDSAMYRCASSAGQGANSPLHFGNGTRLTVT.

Here the CDR3 DNA reads TGTGTCAGCACCCTGGGGTCTTTTACCGGGGAGCTGTTTTTT. It translates to CVSTLGSFTGELFF. The rearrangement joins TRBV5-3 to TRBJ2-2; D unresolved. TRBV5-3 is an ORF, with its function uncertain. The CDR3 has 14 amino acids.

The V gene is TRBV27, the J gene TRBJ2-1; a possible D gene is TRBD2 (5 bases). Germline V CDR1 and CDR2: MNHEY, SMNVEV (reference sequence). The CDR3 runs 13 residues. V lost 2 bases and J lost 7, with 9 bases in between. The CDR3 loop reads CASSLRDVNEQFF. In DNA form, the CDR3 reads TGTGCCAGCAGTTTACGGGATGTGAATGAGCAGTTCTTC.

In this sample, this clonotype turned up a few times. CDR3 in DNA: TGTGCCAGCGCCATACCAGGGGGCGGGTACAATGAGCAGTTCTTC. Protein sequence: CASAIPGGGYNEQFF. The J gene is TRBJ2-1, the V gene TRBV27; 8 bases line up with TRBD1. V shed 8 bases, J shed 4 bases, and the junction held 10 bases outside the gene matches. CDR1 is MNHEY, CDR2 SMNVEV, per germline (reference sequence). This CDR3 has 15 amino acids.

The chain uses TRBV11-3 and TRBJ2-1; D possibly corresponds to TRBD1 (5 bases). The CDR3 spans 15 residues. Germline CDR1 and CDR2: SGHNT and YENEEA. V dropped 5 bases and J dropped 1 base, with 12 bases sitting between them. The CDR3 protein is CASSMTRVSYNEQFF. Written as DNA, the CDR3 is TGTGCCAGCAGCATGACCAGGGTGTCCTACAATGAGCAGTTCTTC.

This clonotype was seen a few times. The V and J genes are TRBV7-6 and TRBJ2-3; D might be TRBD2 (6 bases). Trimming left V 3 bases short and J 5 bases short, with 12 bases between. This CDR3 has 14 amino acids. The V gene's germline CDR1 is SGHVS and CDR2 FNYEAQ. CDR3 amino acids: CASSLEGPGDTQYF. In DNA form, the CDR3 reads TGTGCCAGCAGCTTGGAGGGGCCGGGAGATACGCAGTATTTT.

About this clonotype: Given a much more abundant clone one base away, this may be a read error. The V gene is TRBV7-9, the J gene TRBJ1-5; tentatively, D is TRBD1 (5 bases). Germline CDR1 and CDR2: SEHNR and FQNEAQ (reference sequence). The CDR3 contains 13 residues. In DNA form, the CDR3 reads TGTGTCAGCAGCTCTTCAGGGTCCCGAGCCCAGCATTTT. It encodes CVSSSSGSRAQHF. Using reference TRBV7-9 and TRBJ1-5 for the parts outside the CDR3, the full variable domain is DTGVSQNPRHKITKRGQNVTFRCDPISEHNRLYWYRQTLGQGPEFLTYFQNEAQLEKSRLLSDRFSAERPKGSFSTLEIQRTEQGDSAMYLCVSSSSGSRAQHFGDGTRLSIL.

Worth noting for this clonotype: This may be a read error: a much more frequent sequence differs by one nucleotide. J is TRBJ1-1 and V is TRBV19; D possibly corresponds to TRBD1 (5 bases). Germline V gene lookup returns CDR1 LNHDA and CDR2 SQIVND (reference sequence). The CDR3 covers 10 residues. CDR3 in DNA: TGTGCCGGGGGAGAAACTGTAGCTTTCTTT. Translated: CAGGETVAFF.